Sequencing of this TCR beta chain was carried out in a study of identical twins. There are 11 residues in the CDR3. Germline CDR1 is ENHRY and CDR2 is SYGVKD. The V end lost 3 bases, the J end lost 6 bases, and 6 bases lay between the germline ends. TCRdb recomputed calls from the 5' RACE reads with MiXCR, one row per CDR3 protein. The table lists roughly 480,000 distinct CDR3 sequences, 20% to 30% of them singletons. This clonotype has only a few counts. The sample was also reused in another study, on T cells expressing NK-cell markers.

Sequenced input: CD4+ T cells sorted from blood. This chain uses TRBV10-3 with TRBJ2-7, with D unresolved. This TCR was sampled from a woman under 30 in good health. This chain's CDR3 is CAISDAAEQYF. CDR3 nucleotides: TGTGCCATCAGTGATGCAGCCGAGCAGTACTTC.